Here is one T cell receptor beta chain with its context. No antigen is known for it. No per-base quality is available; no much larger clone lies one base away. The source of the sample is a study of blood T cell repertoires in COVID-19 (dated by TCRdb to about 2020). In terms of the full investigation: The collaborator samples originated in the United States, Italy and Spain and spanned the acute and convalescent phases of COVID-19. The material from the prospective study consisted of cDNA or gDNA derived from T cells, B-cell-depleted T cells, or PBMCs. The dataset comprised deeply sampled blood TCRbeta repertoires from subjects exposed to, actively infected with, or recovered from COVID-19. A freely available public database, intended as a resource for researchers studying the immune response to SARS-CoV-2, is where the repertoires were released. Samples came from the ongoing ImmuneRACE study (first 160 participants) plus 1,254 subjects from 6 global collaborators. Sample metadata almost always included a de-identified subject ID, COVID-19 status, age in years and sex. Where available, HLA class I and class II types were obtained from metadata supplied by the sample provider rather than from assay-based typing.

Collaborating institutions collected whole blood in K2EDTA tubes following their own protocols. Collaborator samples were shipped for TCRbeta analysis as frozen whole blood, isolated PBMCs, or DNA extracted from either sample type. The research as a whole found: The amount of clinical and demographic metadata varied by source and participant and was provided uncurated.

V and J are trimmed by 6 bases and 1 base, and the gene matches miss 2 bases of the junction. Inclusive of the bounding cysteine and phenylalanine, the CDR3 is 14 residues long. Kept here is only the CDR3 DNA, which spans 42 bases and is read in frame from base 1. For CDR1 and CDR2, the germline V gene lists MNHEY and SVGAGI. TCRbeta CDR3 regions were amplified from genomic DNA using the immunoSEQ Assay, a bias-controlled multiplex PCR. On the authors' methods: The number of nucleated cells in each sample was estimated from the amplification of reference gene primers within the assay. To quantify the absolute abundance of each unique TCRbeta CDR3 rearrangement, sequence reads were collapsed and filtered. For each sample, productive Simpson clonality was calculated by taking the square root of Simpson's diversity index across productive rearrangements. TCRdb obtained this table from immuneACCESS and retained in-frame rearrangements with V and J assigned. These tables miss some clones; where compared with another copy, unresolved V genes account for less than half of the shortfall, and the remainder is unexplained. V, J and clone size reflect that table, while D and trimming were determined from the DNA. The sample table holds about 90,000 clones, of which around 80% were seen once. Approximately 34% of the sample lies in the top ten.

The sample was peripheral blood. This chain joins TRBV6-5 to TRBJ1-1, and 10 bases in between align with TRBD1. The TCR originated in an elderly woman with active or convalescent COVID-19. CDR3 reads: CASSRDRGNTEAFF. The sequence in DNA is TGTGCCAGCAGCCGGGACAGGGGGAACACTGAAGCTTTCTTT.